The source of this T cell receptor beta chain is a study of cytomegalovirus exposure and HLA in healthy donors (dated by TCRdb to about 2017). General notes on the study: The 670 or so repertoires of the first cohort and the 120 validation repertoires were produced on the same platform, according to a later analysis. To predict cytomegalovirus infection status, the study combined high-throughput TCR immunosequencing, statistical association of individual TCRs with disease status, and machine learning. In addition to the first cohort of 666 subjects, a separate validation cohort of 130 or so different subjects was used. The study was designed to test whether signatures of past pathogen exposure could be identified by cataloging public T cell receptors.

Donors formed part of the validation cohort, which comprised 120 subjects and was distinct from the first cohort of under 800 subjects. About this clone itself: What this receptor recognizes is not known. No qualities accompany the bases; no much larger clone lies one base away.

The method behind the library was the immunoSEQ multiplex PCR assay. From the authors' description of their analysis: A statistical classification framework was built for diagnosing cytomegalovirus status from the catalog of TCR beta chain sequences. TCRdb re-hosts the immuneACCESS table, in-frame sequences only. Its copies lack some clones; in the studies checked, an unresolved V gene accounts for under half of them, and the cause for the rest is not known. Clonal size and the V and J genes are those of that table, whereas D and trimming came from the DNA. This sample lists some 70,000 clones; approximately 96% were detected once. The ten most abundant clones make up 2% to 2.5% of the sample. The full study reports these points: The study gave a list of 150 to 200 TCR beta chains associated with cytomegalovirus. The classifier was reported to diagnose cytomegalovirus status with high specificity and sensitivity in both the original cohort and the validation cohort. The validation cohort had no HLA typing available for a later analysis, so co-occurrence within that cohort was assessed over all 120 or so repertoires. Across donors, most TCR sequences were observed very rarely, whereas some public TCRs were present in many individuals. In a later analysis, TCRs clustered in the first cohort were found to also tend to co-occur in the approximately 110 validation repertoires, with approximately 95% of cluster scores above 0. It was suggested by the authors that the approach could potentially be generalized to other disease states and immunological phenotypes. A few of the identified cytomegalovirus-associated TCR beta chains were confirmed in vitro to be specific for cytomegalovirus antigens.

The CDR3 goes from the cysteine to the phenylalanine over 14 residues. CDR3 DNA is the only sequence kept; it has 42 bases, read in frame from the first base. CDR1 and CDR2 are read off the germline V gene as SQVTM and ANQGSEA. At the junction V is shortened by 4 bases and J by 1 base, with 14 bases in between. The chain is assembled from TRBV29-1 and TRBJ2-7; TRBD1 might be the D gene, on 5 matching bases. Sequenced material: PBMCs. The TCR comes from a man younger than 30 in good health and CMV-seronegative. The DNA sequence is TGCAGCGTTGTATCGGACAAGGGGTCCTACGAGCAGTACTTC. Its product reads: CSVVSDKGSYEQYF.